This T cell receptor beta chain was captured by sequencing in a study of long-term antiretroviral therapy in people with HIV. Study-level background: There is a gap of about a decade between the earliest samples and the later 2015 immediate-ART recommendation.

Sequencing relied on immunoSEQ assay v3.0, run at survey level. In sequencing, roughly 40,000-50,000 T-cell genomes per sample were targeted. The protocol was immunoSEQ multiplex PCR, while the TCRdb copy is restricted to in-frame clones and leaves out a portion. The table shows fewer than 45,000 clones, with 75% to 90% occurring only once. Every one of the donors gave at least one pre-ART PBMC sample and at least two post-ART PBMC samples. The CDR3 extends over 14 amino acids. Germline CDR1 is GTSNPN and CDR2 is SVGIG (reference sequence). Unmatched junction bases numbered 4, after V lost 3 bases and J lost 0 bases. As concerns this clone: Its target is unknown.

Study-level findings and limits: Within the repertoire, clones expanded before ART were dominant at all time points.

This receptor was identified in a man between 18 and 35 years old with HIV. The sample here was unsorted PBMCs, taken 2.2 years after starting antiretroviral therapy. The genes are TRBV30 and TRBJ2-5; the match to TRBD1 covers 7 bases. DNA for the CDR3: TGTGCCTGGAGCGGGACAGAGAACCAAGAGACCCAGTACTTC. Translating it yields CAWSGTENQETQYF. Looking up the rest from reference TRBV30 and TRBJ2-5 gives the full variable domain: SQTIHQWPATLVQPVGSPLSLECTVEGTSNPNLYWYRQAAGRGLQLLFYSVGIGQISSEVPQNLSASRPQDRQFILSSKKLLLSDSGFYLCAWSGTENQETQYFGPGTRLLVL.